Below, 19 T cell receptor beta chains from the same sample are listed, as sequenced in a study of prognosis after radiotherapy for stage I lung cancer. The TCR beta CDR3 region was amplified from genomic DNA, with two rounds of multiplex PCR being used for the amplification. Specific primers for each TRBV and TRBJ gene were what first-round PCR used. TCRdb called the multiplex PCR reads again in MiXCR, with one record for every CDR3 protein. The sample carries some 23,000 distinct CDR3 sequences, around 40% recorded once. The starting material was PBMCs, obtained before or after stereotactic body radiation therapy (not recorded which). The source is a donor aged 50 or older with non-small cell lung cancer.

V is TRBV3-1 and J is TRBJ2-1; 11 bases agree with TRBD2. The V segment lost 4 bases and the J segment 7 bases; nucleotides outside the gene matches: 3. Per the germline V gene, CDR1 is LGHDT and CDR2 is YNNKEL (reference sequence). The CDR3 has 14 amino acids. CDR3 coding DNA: TGTGCCAGCAGCCGACTAGCGGGAAATAATGAGCAGTTCTTC. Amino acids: CASSRLAGNNEQFF.

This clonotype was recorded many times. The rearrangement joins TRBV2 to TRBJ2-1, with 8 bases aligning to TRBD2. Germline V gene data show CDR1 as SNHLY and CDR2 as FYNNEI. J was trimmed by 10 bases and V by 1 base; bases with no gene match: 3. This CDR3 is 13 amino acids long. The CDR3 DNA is TGTGCCAGCAGTGAAGTAGCTAGCGGGGAGCAGTTCTTC. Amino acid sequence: CASSEVASGEQFF.

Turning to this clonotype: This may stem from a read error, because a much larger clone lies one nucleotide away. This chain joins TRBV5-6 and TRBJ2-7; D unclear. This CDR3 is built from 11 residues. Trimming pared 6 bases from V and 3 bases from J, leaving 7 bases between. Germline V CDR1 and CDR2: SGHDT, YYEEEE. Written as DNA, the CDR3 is TGTGCCAGCATCGCTAGCTACGAGCAGTACTTC. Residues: CASIASYEQYF.

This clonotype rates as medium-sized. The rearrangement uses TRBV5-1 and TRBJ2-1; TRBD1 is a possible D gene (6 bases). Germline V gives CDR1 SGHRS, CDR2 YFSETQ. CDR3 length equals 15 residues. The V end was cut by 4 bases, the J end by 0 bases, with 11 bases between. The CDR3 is CASSPGTSSYNEQFF. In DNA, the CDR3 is TGCGCCAGCAGCCCCGGGACAAGCTCCTACAATGAGCAGTTCTTC.

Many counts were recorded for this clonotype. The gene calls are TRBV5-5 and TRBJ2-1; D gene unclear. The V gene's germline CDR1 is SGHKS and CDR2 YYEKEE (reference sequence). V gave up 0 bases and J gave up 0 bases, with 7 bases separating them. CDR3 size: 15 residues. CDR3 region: CASSLAPSSYNEQFF. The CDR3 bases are TGTGCCAGCAGCTTGGCTCCCTCCTCCTACAATGAGCAGTTCTTC.

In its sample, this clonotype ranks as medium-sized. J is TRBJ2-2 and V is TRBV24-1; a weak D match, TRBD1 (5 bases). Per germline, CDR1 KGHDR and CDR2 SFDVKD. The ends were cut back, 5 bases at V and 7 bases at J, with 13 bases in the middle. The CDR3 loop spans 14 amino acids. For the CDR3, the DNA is TGTGCCACCAGTGGAAATGGGGCCGGCGGGGAGCTGTTTTTT. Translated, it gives CATSGNGAGGELFF.

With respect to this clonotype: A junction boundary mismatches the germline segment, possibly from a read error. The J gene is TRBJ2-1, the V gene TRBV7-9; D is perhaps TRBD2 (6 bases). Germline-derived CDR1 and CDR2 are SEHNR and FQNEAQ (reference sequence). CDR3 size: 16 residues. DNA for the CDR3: TGTGCCAGCATCTTATCGCGGGATGGCCAGCGCAATGAGCAGTTCTTC. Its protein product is CASILSRDGQRNEQFF.

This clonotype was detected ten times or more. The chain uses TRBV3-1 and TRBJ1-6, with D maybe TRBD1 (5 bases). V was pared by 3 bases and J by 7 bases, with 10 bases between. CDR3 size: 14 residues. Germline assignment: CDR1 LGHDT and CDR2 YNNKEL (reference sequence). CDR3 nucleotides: TGTGCCAGCAGCCAGACAGTAGGAAATTCACCCCTCCACTTT. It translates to CASSQTVGNSPLHF.

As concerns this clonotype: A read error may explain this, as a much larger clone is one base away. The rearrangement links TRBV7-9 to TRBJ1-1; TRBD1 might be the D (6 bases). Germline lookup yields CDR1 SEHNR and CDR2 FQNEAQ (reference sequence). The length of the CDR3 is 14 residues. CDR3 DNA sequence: TGTGCCAGCAGCCCGTGGGGGCTGGTCACTGAAGCTTTATTT. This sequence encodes CASSPWGLVTEALF.

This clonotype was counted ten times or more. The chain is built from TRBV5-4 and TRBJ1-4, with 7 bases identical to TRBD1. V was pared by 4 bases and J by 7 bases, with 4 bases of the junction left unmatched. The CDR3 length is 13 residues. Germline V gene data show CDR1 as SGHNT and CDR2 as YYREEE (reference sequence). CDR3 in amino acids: CASSQQGTEKLFF. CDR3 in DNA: TGTGCCAGCAGCCAACAGGGGACTGAAAAACTGTTTTTT.

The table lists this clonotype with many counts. The CDR3 region is CASSPGLAGAETQYF. The CDR3 nucleotides read TGTGCCAGCAGCCCAGGACTAGCGGGTGCAGAGACCCAGTACTTC. The chain combines TRBV7-9 with TRBJ2-5; 11 nucleotides match TRBD2. The CDR3 contains 15 residues. The germline V gene has CDR1 SEHNR and CDR2 FQNEAQ (reference sequence). The V and J ends lost 5 bases and 4 bases, in that order; junction bases with no gene match: 6.

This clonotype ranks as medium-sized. The CDR3 DNA sequence: TGTGCCAGCATGCGATGGGGACAGGGGGCCTACAATGAGCAGTTCTTC. It codes for CASMRWGQGAYNEQFF. The chain joins TRBV27 to TRBJ2-1; TRBD1 matches at 11 bases. The CDR3 extends over 16 amino acids. Germline V lookup: CDR1 MNHEY, CDR2 SMNVEV (reference sequence). Unmatched junction bases numbered 7, after V lost 7 bases and J lost 2 bases.

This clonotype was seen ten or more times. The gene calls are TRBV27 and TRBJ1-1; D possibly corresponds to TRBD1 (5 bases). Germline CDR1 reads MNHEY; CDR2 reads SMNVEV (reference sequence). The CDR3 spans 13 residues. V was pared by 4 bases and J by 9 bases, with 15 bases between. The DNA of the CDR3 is TGTGCCAGCAGTTGGGGGGAAGGGACTCAAGCTTTCTTT. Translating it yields CASSWGEGTQAFF.

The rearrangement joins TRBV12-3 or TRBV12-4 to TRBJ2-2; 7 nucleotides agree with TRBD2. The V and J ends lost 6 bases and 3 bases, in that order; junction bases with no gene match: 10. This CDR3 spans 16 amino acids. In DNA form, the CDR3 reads TGTGCCAGCAGCCGACTAGCTGGAGGGTACACCGGGGAGCTGTTTTTT. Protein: CASSRLAGGYTGELFF.

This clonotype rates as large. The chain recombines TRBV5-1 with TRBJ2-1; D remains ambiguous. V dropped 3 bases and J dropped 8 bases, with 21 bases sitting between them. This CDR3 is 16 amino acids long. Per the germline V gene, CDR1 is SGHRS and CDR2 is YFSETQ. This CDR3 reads CASSSEQTTRSDEQFF. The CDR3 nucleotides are TGCGCCAGCAGCTCCGAACAAACCACACGGTCCGATGAGCAGTTCTTC.

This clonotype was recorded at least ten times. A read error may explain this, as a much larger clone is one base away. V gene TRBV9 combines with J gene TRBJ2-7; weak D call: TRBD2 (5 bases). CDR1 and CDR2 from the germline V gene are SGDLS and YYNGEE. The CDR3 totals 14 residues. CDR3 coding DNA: TGTGCCAGCAGCGTAGATCCGGACTCCTGCGAGCAGTACTTC. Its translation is CASSVDPDSCEQYF.

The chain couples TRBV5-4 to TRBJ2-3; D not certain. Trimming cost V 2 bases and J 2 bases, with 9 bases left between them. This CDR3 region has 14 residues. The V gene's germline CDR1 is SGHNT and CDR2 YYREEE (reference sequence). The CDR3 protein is CASSFIGVTDTQYF. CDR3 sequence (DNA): TGTGCCAGCAGCTTTATTGGGGTCACAGATACGCAGTATTTT.

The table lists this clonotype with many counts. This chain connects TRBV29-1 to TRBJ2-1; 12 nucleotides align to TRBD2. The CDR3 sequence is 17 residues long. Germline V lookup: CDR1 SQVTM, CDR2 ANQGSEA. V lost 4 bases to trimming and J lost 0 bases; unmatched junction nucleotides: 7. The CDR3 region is CSVAGTSGLRSYNEQFF. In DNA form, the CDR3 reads TGCAGCGTTGCGGGGACTAGCGGGTTACGCTCCTACAATGAGCAGTTCTTC.

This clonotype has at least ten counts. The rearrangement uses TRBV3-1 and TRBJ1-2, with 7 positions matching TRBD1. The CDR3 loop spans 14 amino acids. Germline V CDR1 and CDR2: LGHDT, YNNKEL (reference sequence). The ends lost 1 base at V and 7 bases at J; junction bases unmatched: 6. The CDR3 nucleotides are TGTGCCAGCAGCCAAGGAGGGGGCGCATCTGGCTACACCTTC. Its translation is CASSQGGGASGYTF.